These T cell receptor beta chains were read from a single sample in a study of cytomegalovirus exposure and HLA in healthy donors. The protocol was immunoSEQ multiplex PCR, while the TCRdb copy is restricted to in-frame clones and leaves out a portion. Altogether approximately 97,000 clones are present, around four fifths being singletons, with the ten largest covering around 2.6%. The specimen sequenced was PBMCs. All receptors come from a middle-aged man in good health and CMV-seronegative. CDR3s include the opening cysteine and the closing phenylalanine or tryptophan. Fields, in order: J gene, D gene, V gene, clone size, CDR3 DNA, CDR3 protein. A D gene is named only where the DNA matches it firmly. Expanded clones are given a class, and other clones once, few, many or no size at all.

TRBJ2-1 | TRBD2 | TRBV6-4 | few | TGTGCCAGCAGACGAGCTAGCGGGGGGGGCAATGAGCAGTTCTTC | CASRRASGGGNEQFF
TRBJ2-7 | TRBD1 | TRBV2 | - | TGTGCCAGCACTCCCGACAGGGTACACTACGAGCAGTACTTC | CASTPDRVHYEQYF
TRBJ2-1 | TRBD2 | TRBV6-6 | - | TGTGCCAGCAGCCCGAGCGGGGACTCCTACAATGAGCAGTTCTTC | CASSPSGDSYNEQFF
TRBJ2-1 | - | TRBV5-1 | - | TGCGCCAGCAGCTTGGTACAGGATGAAACGTTCTTC | CASSLVQDETFF
TRBJ2-1 | TRBD2 | TRBV11-2 | - | TGTGCCAGCAGCCCCATAGCGGGGGGGCCCTACAATGAGCAGTTCTTC | CASSPIAGGPYNEQFF
TRBJ2-3 | - | TRBV4-1 | - | TGCGCCAGCAGCCAACTCTCGGGTGGTGACACAGATACGCAGTATTTT | CASSQLSGGDTDTQYF
TRBJ1-1 | - | TRBV5-1 | once | TGCGCCAGCAGCCTAGACAGGATGGTCACTGAAGCTTTCTTT | CASSLDRMVTEAFF
TRBJ1-4 | - | TRBV19 | - | TGTGCCAGTAGTTCCCCCAGCGGGGGGAATGAAAAACTGTTTTTT | CASSSPSGGNEKLFF
TRBJ2-1 | - | TRBV27 | few | TGTGCCAGCAGTTTGAGGAGCTCCTACAATGAGCAGTTCTTC | CASSLRSSYNEQFF
TRBJ1-4 | TRBD1 | TRBV5-1 | - | TGCGCCAGCAGCGGACAGGGCTTTAATGAAAAACTGTTTTTT | CASSGQGFNEKLFF
TRBJ2-1 | - | TRBV4-3 | once | TGCGCCAGCAGCCAAGTCACGGTTGGTGGTGAGCAGTTCTTC | CASSQVTVGGEQFF
TRBJ1-2 | TRBD1 | TRBV29-1 | few | TGCAGCGTTGAGGCAGGGGGAGGCTATGGCTACACCTTC | CSVEAGGGYGYTF
TRBJ1-1 | TRBD1 | TRBV5-1 | once | TGCGCCAGCAGCGCTCAGGGGGTGGGCACTGAAGCTTTCTTT | CASSAQGVGTEAFF
TRBJ1-5 | - | TRBV21-1 | - | TGTGCCAGCAGCTCGAAAAAGGCGGGACTCAGGTTTGGAAGCAATCAGCCCCAGCATTTT | CASSSKKAGLRFGSNQPQHF
TRBJ2-2 | - | TRBV5-5 | - | TGTGCCAGCAGCCCGGCGGGGACCACAAGGACCGGGGAGCTGTTTTTT | CASSPAGTTRTGELFF
TRBJ2-3 | TRBD1 | TRBV29-1 | - | TGCAGCGCCCTGGACAGGACGATAGATACGCAGTATTTT | CSALDRTIDTQYF
TRBJ1-1 | - | TRBV19 | - | TGTGCCAGTAGTTGGAGAGCGAACACTGAAGCTTTCTTT | CASSWRANTEAFF
TRBJ1-5 | - | TRBV25-1 | - | TGTGCCAGCAGTGATGGCCTGAGCAATCAGCCCCAGCATTTT | CASSDGLSNQPQHF
TRBJ2-6 | - | TRBV5-5 | - | TGTGCCAGCAGCTCACACTTCTCTGGGGCCAACGCCCTGACTTTC | CASSSHFSGANALTF
TRBJ2-3 | - | TRBV4-3 | - | TGCGCCAGCAGCCCCGGGGGACCATCTAGCACAGATACGCAGTATTTT | CASSPGGPSSTDTQYF
TRBJ2-1 | TRBD1 | TRBV5-6 | once | TGTGCCAGCAGCTTGCTGGGACAGGAGTACAATGAGCAGTTCTTC | CASSLLGQEYNEQFF
TRBJ2-3 | TRBD2 | TRBV4-3 | - | TGCGCCAGCAGCCAAGATGACGGGGGGAGCACAGATACGCAGTATTTT | CASSQDDGGSTDTQYF
TRBJ2-7 | - | TRBV19 | - | TGTGCCAGTAGTATTGGCGGGGCAGGTTTAACCTACGAGCAGTACTTC | CASSIGGAGLTYEQYF
TRBJ2-1 | TRBD2 | TRBV9 | - | TGTGCCAGCAGCGTAGTGGGGCTAGCGGGGGGAATTAGCTCCTACAATGAGCAGTTCTTC | CASSVVGLAGGISSYNEQFF
TRBJ2-2 | TRBD1 | TRBV4-3 | - | TGCGCCAGCAGCCAGCGACAGGGTTACGGGGAGCTGTTTTTT | CASSQRQGYGELFF
TRBJ1-2 | TRBD1 | TRBV5-1 | - | TGCGCCAGCAGTTCAGGGGGCGAAGTGGATGGCTACACCTTC | CASSSGGEVDGYTF
TRBJ2-5 | TRBD2 | TRBV29-1 | few | TGCAGCGTAACGACTAGCGGGGGGAAGATCCAAGAGACCCAGTACTTC | CSVTTSGGKIQETQYF
TRBJ2-1 | - | TRBV7-9 | - | TGTGCCAGCAGCTTATCCCAGGGGGGCCCAGGTGAGCAGTTCTTC | CASSLSQGGPGEQFF
TRBJ2-5 | TRBD1 | TRBV5-1 | - | TGCGCCAGCAGCTTGATGGGGACAGGGAGCGGGACCCAGTACTTC | CASSLMGTGSGTQYF
TRBJ1-1 | - | TRBV10-3 | - | TGTGCCATCAGTGCGCAGGGGCTTCGAGACACTGAAGCTTTCTTT | CAISAQGLRDTEAFF
TRBJ2-5 | - | TRBV7-3 | - | TGTGCCAGCAGCTTAAACCCTAGGGAGACCCAGTACTTC | CASSLNPRETQYF
TRBJ1-4 | - | TRBV5-6 | few | TGTGCCAGCAGGCGAACAGCAACTAATGAAAAACTGTTTTTT | CASRRTATNEKLFF
TRBJ1-1 | - | TRBV14 | - | TGTGCCAGCACCCTTTATGGGAGACTGAACACTGAAGCTTTCTTT | CASTLYGRLNTEAFF
TRBJ1-6 | - | TRBV6-6 | - | TGTGCCAGCAGTTACGGCGGGGCTTCAGATTCACCCCTCCACTTT | CASSYGGASDSPLHF
TRBJ2-3 | - | TRBV7-9 | - | TGTGCCAGCAGCTTCGGGGAGCGCGTGGCAGATACGCAGTATTTT | CASSFGERVADTQYF
TRBJ1-3 | - | TRBV5-1 | - | TGCGCCAGCAGCTTGGGTACGACTGACTCTGGAAACACCATATATTTT | CASSLGTTDSGNTIYF